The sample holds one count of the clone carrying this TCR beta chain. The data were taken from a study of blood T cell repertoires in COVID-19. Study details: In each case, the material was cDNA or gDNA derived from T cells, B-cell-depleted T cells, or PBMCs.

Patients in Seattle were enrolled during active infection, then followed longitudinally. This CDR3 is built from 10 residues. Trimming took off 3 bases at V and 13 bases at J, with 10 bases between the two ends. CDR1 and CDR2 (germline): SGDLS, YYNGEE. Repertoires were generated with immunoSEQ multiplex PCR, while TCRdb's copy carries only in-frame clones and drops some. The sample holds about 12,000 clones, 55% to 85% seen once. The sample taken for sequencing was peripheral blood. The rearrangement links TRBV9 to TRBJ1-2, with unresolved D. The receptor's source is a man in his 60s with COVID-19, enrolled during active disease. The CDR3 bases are TGTGCCAGCAGCGGTCAGTTCTGCACCTTC. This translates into CASSGQFCTF.